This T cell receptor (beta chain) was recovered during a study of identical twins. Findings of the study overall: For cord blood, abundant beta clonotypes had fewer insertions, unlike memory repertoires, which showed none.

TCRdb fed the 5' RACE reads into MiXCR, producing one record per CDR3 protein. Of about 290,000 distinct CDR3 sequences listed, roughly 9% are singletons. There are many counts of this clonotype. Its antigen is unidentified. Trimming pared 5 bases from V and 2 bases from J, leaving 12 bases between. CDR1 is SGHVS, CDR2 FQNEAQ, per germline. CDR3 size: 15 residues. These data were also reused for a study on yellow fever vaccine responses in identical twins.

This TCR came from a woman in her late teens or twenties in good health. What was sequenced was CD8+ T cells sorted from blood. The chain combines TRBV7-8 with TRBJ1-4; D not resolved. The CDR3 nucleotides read TGTGCCAGCAGCCCCGGGGTGGTGACTAATGAAAAACTGTTTTTT. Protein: CASSPGVVTNEKLFF.